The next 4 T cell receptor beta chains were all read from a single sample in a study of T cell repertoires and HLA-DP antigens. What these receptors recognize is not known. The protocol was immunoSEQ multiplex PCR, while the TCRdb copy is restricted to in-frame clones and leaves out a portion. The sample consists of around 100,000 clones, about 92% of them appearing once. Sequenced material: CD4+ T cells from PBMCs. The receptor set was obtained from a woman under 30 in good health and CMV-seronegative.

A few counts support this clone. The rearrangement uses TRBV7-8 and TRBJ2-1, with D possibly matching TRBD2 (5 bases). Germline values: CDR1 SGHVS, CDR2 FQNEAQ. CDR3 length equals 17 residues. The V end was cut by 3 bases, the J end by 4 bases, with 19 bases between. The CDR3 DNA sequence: TGTGCCAGCAGCTTCCCTAGGAGGATAAGGGTTTACAATGAGCAGTTCTTC. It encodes CASSFPRRIRVYNEQFF.

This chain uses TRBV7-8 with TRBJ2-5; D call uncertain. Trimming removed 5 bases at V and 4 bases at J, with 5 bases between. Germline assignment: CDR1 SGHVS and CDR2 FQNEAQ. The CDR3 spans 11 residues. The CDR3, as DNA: TGTGCCAGCAGCCCCAGAGAGACCCAGTACTTC. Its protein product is CASSPRETQYF.

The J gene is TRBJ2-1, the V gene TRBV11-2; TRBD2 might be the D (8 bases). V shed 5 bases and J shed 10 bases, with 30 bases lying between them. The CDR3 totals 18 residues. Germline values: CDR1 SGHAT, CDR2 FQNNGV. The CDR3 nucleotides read TGTGCCAGCAGCCCTCGGACAGGCTACACTAGCGGAGCGGGGGAGCAGTTCTTC. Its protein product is CASSPRTGYTSGAGEQFF.

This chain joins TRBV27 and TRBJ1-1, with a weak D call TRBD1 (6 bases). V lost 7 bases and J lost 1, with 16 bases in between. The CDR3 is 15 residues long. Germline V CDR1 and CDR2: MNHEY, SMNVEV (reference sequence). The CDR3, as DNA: TGTGCCAGCACCCCCATGGGGGCCGCGAACACTGAAGCTTTCTTT. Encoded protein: CASTPMGAANTEAFF.